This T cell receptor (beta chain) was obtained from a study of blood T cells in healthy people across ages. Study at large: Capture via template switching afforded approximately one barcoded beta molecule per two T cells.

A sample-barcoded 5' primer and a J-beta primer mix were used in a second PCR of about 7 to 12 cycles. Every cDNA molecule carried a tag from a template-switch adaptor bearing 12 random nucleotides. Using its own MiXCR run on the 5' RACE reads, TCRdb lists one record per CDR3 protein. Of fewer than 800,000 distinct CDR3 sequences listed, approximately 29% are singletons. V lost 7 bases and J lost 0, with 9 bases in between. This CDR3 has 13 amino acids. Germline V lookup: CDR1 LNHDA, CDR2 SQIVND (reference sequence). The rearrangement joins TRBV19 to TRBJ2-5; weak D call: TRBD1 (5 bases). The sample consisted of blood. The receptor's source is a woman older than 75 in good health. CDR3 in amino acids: CASKGAYQETQYF. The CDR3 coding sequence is TGTGCCAGTAAAGGGGCTTACCAAGAGACCCAGTACTTC.